The sequence of this TCR beta chain was determined in a study of blood T cell repertoires in COVID-19. About the study: Acute-phase and convalescent COVID-19 samples originated in the United States, Italy and Spain.

Authors' analysis steps: Reference gene primer amplification gave nucleated cell count estimates. Sequenced by immunoSEQ multiplex PCR; TCRdb stores in-frame clones only, minus some. V, J and clone size derive from that table, while D and trimming were established from the DNA sequence. The data hold approximately 330,000 clones, with approximately 86% observed a single time. Trimming took off 1 base at V and 12 bases at J, with 22 bases between the two ends. The CDR3 covers 16 residues. Looked up from germline, CDR1 is SGHVS and CDR2 is FQNEAQ. The receptor was isolated from a man between 25 and 39 years old with COVID-19, enrolled during active disease. The chain combines TRBV7-8 with TRBJ2-1; perhaps TRBD1 as D (5 bases). Sequences were obtained from peripheral blood. DNA for the CDR3: TGTGCCAGCAGCTTAGAGGGGAATGGGATTTCGGCAAGGCAGTTCTTC. Amino acid sequence: CASSLEGNGISARQFF.